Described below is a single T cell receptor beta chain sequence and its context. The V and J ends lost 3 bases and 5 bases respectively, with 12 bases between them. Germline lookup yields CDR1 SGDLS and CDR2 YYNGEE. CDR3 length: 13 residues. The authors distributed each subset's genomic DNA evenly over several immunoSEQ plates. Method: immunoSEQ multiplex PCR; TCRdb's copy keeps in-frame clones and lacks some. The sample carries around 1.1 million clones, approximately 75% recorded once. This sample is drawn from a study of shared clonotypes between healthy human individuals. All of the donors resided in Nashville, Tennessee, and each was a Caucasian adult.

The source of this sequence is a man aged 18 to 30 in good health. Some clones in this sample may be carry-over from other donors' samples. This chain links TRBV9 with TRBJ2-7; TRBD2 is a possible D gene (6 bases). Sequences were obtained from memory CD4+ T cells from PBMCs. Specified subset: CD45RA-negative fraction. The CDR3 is CASSAGLRDEQYF. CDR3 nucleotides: TGTGCCAGCAGCGCGGGACTCAGGGACGAGCAGTACTTC.